Below are 30 T cell receptor beta chains sequenced from a single sample in a study of CD8+ T cells in alopecia areata. Treatment noted: oral pan-JAK inhibitor, 5-10 mg twice daily. Sequencing templates came from extracted RNA that was reverse transcribed into cDNA. Assay: immunoSEQ multiplex PCR; the TCRdb copy retains only in-frame clones and omits some. The sample has 70,000 or so clones; 25% to 30% are singletons. This specimen was CD8+ T cells sorted from blood, taken at week 4, from a patient treated with tofacitinib. The receptors were sampled from a human donor with alopecia areata.

The chain couples TRBV7-3 to TRBJ2-1, with D perhaps matching TRBD1 (6 bases). The germline gives CDR1 SGHTA, CDR2 FQGTGA. The V and J ends lost 0 bases and 5 bases respectively, with 11 bases between them. This CDR3 is built from 15 residues. Here the CDR3 reads CASSLTGTPNNEQFF. CDR3 DNA sequence: TGTGCCAGCAGCTTAACCGGGACACCCAACAATGAGCAGTTCTTC.

V usage is TRBV29-1 and J usage is TRBJ2-3; 7 positions match TRBD1. The CDR3 consists of 14 residues. Per germline, CDR1 SQVTM and CDR2 ANQGSEA. V gave up 7 bases and J gave up 4 bases; unmatched junction bases: 11. The CDR3 DNA reads as TGCAGCGCCATGACAGGGTTAGGCCCAGATACGCAGTATTTT. It translates to CSAMTGLGPDTQYF.

This clone was seen only a few times. V usage is TRBV7-3 and J usage is TRBJ2-3; a weak D match, TRBD2 (6 bases). Trimming cost V 3 bases and J 4 bases, with 11 bases left between them. There are 14 residues in the CDR3. Germline V gene lookup returns CDR1 SGHTA and CDR2 FQGTGA. CDR3: CASSLVGGADTQYF. CDR3 DNA: TGTGCCAGCAGCTTGGTGGGAGGCGCAGATACGCAGTATTTT.

This clone has more than one count but fewer than ten. CDR3 sequence: CASSVGGMDEQFF. The CDR3 DNA is TGTGCCAGCAGCGTAGGAGGTATGGATGAGCAGTTCTTC. The rearrangement links TRBV9 to TRBJ2-1, with D hard to call. V dropped 0 bases and J dropped 8 bases, with 9 bases sitting between them. CDR3 length equals 13 residues. CDR1 is SGDLS and CDR2 is YYNGEE in the germline V gene.

This clone turned up a few times. The chain joins TRBV6-1 to TRBJ1-5; D ambiguous. From germline, CDR1 is MNHNS and CDR2 SASEGT. The ends were cut back, 6 bases at V and 9 bases at J, with 9 bases in the middle. The CDR3 is 11 residues long. DNA of the CDR3: TGTGCCAGCAGGGTGGACTGGCCCCAGCATTTT. The encoded protein is CASRVDWPQHF.

As DNA, the CDR3 is TGTGCCAGCAGTCCACGGGGCAGTGGAAACACCATATATTTT. As protein: CASSPRGSGNTIYF. The V and J genes are TRBV27 and TRBJ1-3, with TRBD1 as a possible D gene (5 bases). The CDR3 totals 14 residues. V lost 5 bases and J lost 3, with 11 bases in between. The germline gives CDR1 MNHEY, CDR2 SMNVEV (reference sequence).

The chain recombines TRBV30 with TRBJ2-7; a possible D gene is TRBD1 (6 bases). The germline V and J ends were trimmed by 0 bases and 6 bases, with 15 bases remaining between them. The CDR3 length is 14 residues. Germline V CDR1 and CDR2: GTSNPN, SVGIG (reference sequence). The CDR3 is CAWSVPFEGGEQYF. The CDR3 DNA sequence: TGTGCCTGGAGTGTACCATTTGAAGGGGGCGAGCAGTACTTC. The whole variable domain, filled in from reference TRBV30 and TRBJ2-7, reads SQTIHQWPATLVQPVGSPLSLECTVEGTSNPNLYWYRQAAGRGLQLLFYSVGIGQISSEVPQNLSASRPQDRQFILSSKKLLLSDSGFYLCAWSVPFEGGEQYFGPGTRLTVT.

The CDR3: CASSQGGMTDTQYF. CDR3 bases: TGTGCCAGCAGCCAGGGAGGAATGACAGATACGCAGTATTTT. The chain is built from TRBV9 and TRBJ2-3, with a possible D match to TRBD2 (6 bases). Germline values: CDR1 SGDLS, CDR2 YYNGEE. V dropped 4 bases and J dropped 3 bases, with 12 bases sitting between them. The CDR3 runs 14 residues.

The J gene is TRBJ2-2, the V gene TRBV29-1; 8 nucleotides match TRBD1. V gave up 6 bases and J gave up 7 bases; unmatched junction bases: 7. The CDR3 sequence is 13 residues long. Per the germline V gene, CDR1 is SQVTM and CDR2 is ANQGSEA. The CDR3 spells CSVPTGVDGELFF. CDR3 nucleotide sequence: TGCAGCGTGCCGACAGGGGTGGACGGGGAGCTGTTTTTT.

The J gene is TRBJ2-7, the V gene TRBV15; 11 bases map to TRBD1. Trimming cost V 6 bases and J 2 bases; bases outside gene matches: 9. CDR3 length: 16 residues. Germline V gene lookup returns CDR1 LNHNV and CDR2 YYDKDF (reference sequence). CDR3 sequence (DNA): TGTGCCACCAGAGGGGTCGGACAGGGGGCTACCTACGAGCAGTACTTC. Its translation is CATRGVGQGATYEQYF.

This clone appeared a few times. The chain uses TRBV19 and TRBJ1-1; D gene unclear. Germline-derived CDR1 and CDR2 are LNHDA and SQIVND (reference sequence). The CDR3 is 14 residues long. Trimming pared 7 bases from V and 5 bases from J, leaving 17 bases between. The CDR3 loop reads CASTLTPGGTEAFF. The CDR3 bases are TGTGCCAGTACCTTGACACCCGGTGGGACTGAAGCTTTCTTT.

Of note for this clone: The same CDR3 arises from other DNA sequences in this sample as well. The chain links TRBV7-9 to TRBJ2-5, with no clear D. The CDR3 covers 12 residues. Looked up from germline, CDR1 is SEHNR and CDR2 is FQNEAQ (reference sequence). Trimming shortened V by 8 bases and J by 2 bases, and 9 bases separated the two germline ends. In nucleotides, the CDR3 is TGTGCCAGCCGGGCAGCTCAAGAGACCCAGTACTTC. It yields the protein CASRAAQETQYF.

This clone turned up a few times. The chain is built from TRBV9 and TRBJ2-4, with TRBD1 matching 7 bases. Germline values: CDR1 SGDLS, CDR2 YYNGEE. With V trimmed by 3 bases and J by 6 bases, 6 bases remained unmatched. The CDR3 runs 14 residues. The CDR3, as DNA: TGTGCCAGCAGCGAGACAGGGCAACTAAACATTCAGTACTTC. Encoded protein: CASSETGQLNIQYF.

The chain links TRBV2 to TRBJ2-2; TRBD1 agrees at 9 bases. CDR3 length equals 15 residues. Trimming at V came to 4 bases and at J to 5 bases, leaving 5 bases not matched to a gene. Germline CDR1 SNHLY, CDR2 FYNNEI. CDR3 nucleotide sequence: TGTGCCAGCAGTGGGGGGGACAGGGAGACCGGGGAGCTGTTTTTT. Translating it yields CASSGGDRETGELFF.

This clone was counted a few times. This chain links TRBV29-1 with TRBJ2-7; 10 bases agree with TRBD1. Looked up from germline, CDR1 is SQVTM and CDR2 is ANQGSEA. The J segment lost 7 bases and the V segment lost 6 bases, leaving 9 bases of the junction unmatched. This CDR3 is 13 amino acids long. CDR3 in DNA: TGCAGCGTGACCGGGACAGGGGTGAATGAGCAGTACTTC. Residues: CSVTGTGVNEQYF.

This clone qualifies as medium-sized. This chain joins TRBV7-2 and TRBJ2-2; D not certain. The CDR3 is 15 residues long. The V end was cut by 5 bases, the J end by 1 base, with 11 bases between. CDR1 is SGHTA and CDR2 is FQGNSA in the germline V gene. CDR3 loop: CASSPIEENTGELFF. CDR3 coding DNA: TGTGCCAGCAGCCCCATAGAGGAGAACACCGGGGAGCTGTTTTTT.

This chain links TRBV7-2 with TRBJ1-1; 10 bases fit TRBD1. The CDR3 totals 15 residues. Germline loops: CDR1 SGHTA, CDR2 FQGNSA. V shed 5 bases, J shed 9 bases, and the junction held 12 bases outside the gene matches. DNA for the CDR3: TGTGCCAGCAGCGCCCGGGACAGGGGTCCTCCTAAAGCTTTCTTT. Encoded protein: CASSARDRGPPKAFF.

As to this clone: This sample includes further DNA sequences coding for the same CDR3. V is TRBV29-1 and J is TRBJ1-1; perhaps TRBD1 as D (5 bases). Trimming pared 4 bases from V and 6 bases from J, leaving 6 bases between. The CDR3 length is 10 residues. Germline CDR1 and CDR2: SQVTM and ANQGSEA. The CDR3 here is CSVVGPEAFF. Here the CDR3 DNA reads TGCAGCGTTGTGGGACCTGAAGCTTTCTTT.

The chain has TRBV15 and TRBJ2-2; D gene ambiguous. V was pared by 3 bases and J by 6 bases, with 11 bases between. Germline V CDR1 and CDR2: LNHNV, YYDKDF (reference sequence). The CDR3 spans 14 residues. The DNA of the CDR3 is TGTGCCACCAGCAGTCCGACAAGTCCCGGGGAGCTGTTTTTT. It is translated as CATSSPTSPGELFF.

The CDR3 DNA follows: TGCAGCGTCGGGACAAGCTGGGTGCAGTACTTC. It codes for CSVGTSWVQYF. The chain joins TRBV29-1 to TRBJ2-7; D is perhaps TRBD1 (6 bases). V lost 6 bases and J lost 9, with 15 bases in between. CDR3 length equals 11 residues. The germline gives CDR1 SQVTM, CDR2 ANQGSEA.

V gene TRBV2 combines with J gene TRBJ2-1, with D unresolved. Trimming left V 7 bases short and J 6 bases short, with 13 bases between. Germline CDR1 and CDR2: SNHLY and FYNNEI. The CDR3 covers 13 residues. In DNA, the CDR3 is TGTGCCAGCACCCGCGCGGTGGGCAATGAGCAGTTCTTC. It yields the protein CASTRAVGNEQFF.

V gene TRBV18 combines with J gene TRBJ1-2, with a weak D call TRBD1 (6 bases). The CDR3 length is 17 residues. The germline V and J ends were trimmed by 5 bases and 4 bases, with 23 bases remaining between them. CDR1 is KGHSH, CDR2 LQKENI, per germline. In DNA, the CDR3 is TGTGCCAGCTCAGTTCCCCGACAGGTCTACACCACCTATGGCTACACCTTC. Protein: CASSVPRQVYTTYGYTF.

The chain has TRBV10-3 and TRBJ1-1; D may be TRBD1 (5 bases). With 4 bases removed from V and 4 bases from J, the gap between germline ends came to 10 bases. CDR1 is ENHRY and CDR2 is SYGVKD in the germline V gene. The CDR3 sequence is 13 residues long. The CDR3 DNA sequence: TGTGCCATCAGTGCCTCTCAGGGCACTGAAGCTTTCTTT. Protein sequence: CAISASQGTEAFF.

The chain has TRBV29-1 and TRBJ2-1; TRBD1 matches at 9 bases. The germline V gene has CDR1 SQVTM and CDR2 ANQGSEA. The CDR3 loop spans 14 amino acids. J was trimmed by 7 bases and V by 4 bases; bases with no gene match: 8. CDR3 sequence (DNA): TGCAGCGTTGCCCACAGGGGGCTGATTAATGAGCAGTTCTTC. Translation: CSVAHRGLINEQFF.

This clone was observed a handful of times. The J gene is TRBJ2-5, the V gene TRBV7-9; D unclear. The CDR3 is 13 amino acids. Trimming cost V 1 base and J 5 bases, with 8 bases left between them. Germline assignment: CDR1 SEHNR and CDR2 FQNEAQ (reference sequence). CDR3 coding DNA: TGTGCCAGCAGCTTAGAAGGGTTTGAGACCCAGTACTTC. This encodes CASSLEGFETQYF.

Worth noting for this clone: Other DNA sequences in this specimen translate into the identical CDR3. The V call is TRBV7-9, the J call TRBJ2-7; no firm D call. Germline V gene lookup returns CDR1 SEHNR and CDR2 FQNEAQ (reference sequence). The germline V and J ends were trimmed by 3 bases and 0 bases, with 3 bases remaining between them. The CDR3 spans 12 residues. The CDR3 coding sequence is TGTGCCAGCAGCTTGGGCTCCTACGAGCAGTACTTC. Amino acid sequence: CASSLGSYEQYF.

This clone has more than one count but fewer than ten. This chain links TRBV6-5 with TRBJ1-1; D not certain. The CDR3 sequence is 14 residues long. Germline CDR1 and CDR2: MNHEY and SVGAGI. Trimming shortened V by 5 bases and J by 5 bases, and 15 bases separated the two germline ends. The CDR3 spells CASSETTGVTEAFF. As DNA, the CDR3 is TGTGCCAGCAGTGAGACTACCGGGGTAACTGAAGCTTTCTTT.

This clone showed up many times. The genes are TRBV7-2 and TRBJ2-1; D remains unclear. The CDR3 covers 12 residues. The germline V and J ends were trimmed by 5 bases and 8 bases, with 10 bases remaining between them. CDR1 SGHTA and CDR2 FQGNSA come from the germline V gene. CDR3: CASSPRGDEQFF. In DNA form, the CDR3 reads TGTGCCAGCAGCCCACGAGGCGATGAGCAGTTCTTC.

The chain links TRBV2 to TRBJ2-7, with no clear D. Germline V CDR1 and CDR2: SNHLY, FYNNEI. V gave up 4 bases and J gave up 1 base, with 5 bases separating them. There are 12 residues in the CDR3. CDR3 nucleotide sequence: TGTGCCAGCAGTGGCCGATCCTACGAGCAGTACTTC. Translating gives CASSGRSYEQYF.

This clone was recorded a few times. Additional DNA sequences in this sample encode the identical CDR3. The chain carries TRBV29-1 and TRBJ2-2; D is unresolved. Germline V gene lookup returns CDR1 SQVTM and CDR2 ANQGSEA. V dropped 4 bases and J dropped 1 base, with 7 bases sitting between them. This CDR3 spans 13 amino acids. CDR3 region: CSVVSGNTGELFF. The DNA for the CDR3 is TGCAGCGTTGTCTCGGGGAACACCGGGGAGCTGTTTTTT.